Included here is one TCR beta chain sequence, with context. Its target is not known. These data come from a study of shared clonotypes between healthy human individuals. Overall study: Sampling drew on donors who were a couple of women and a few men aged 18 to 49.

Study-level points and caveats: Only blood samples were collected, and tissue repertoires likely differ.

Every one of the donors was a Caucasian adult that lived in Nashville, Tennessee. Method: immunoSEQ multiplex PCR; TCRdb's copy keeps in-frame clones and lacks some. The sample has millions of clones, roughly 94% seen once. The CDR3 consists of 15 residues. Germline lookup yields CDR1 MNHEY and CDR2 SVGAGI. Trimming cost V 6 bases and J 0 bases; bases outside gene matches: 1. This clonotype originated in a man younger than 35 in good health. The genes are TRBV6-5 and TRBJ2-6, with 8 bases fitting TRBD2. Sample: naive CD4+ T cells sorted from blood. Subset denoted: CD45RA+ positively selected. The CDR3 nucleotides are TGTGCCAGCAGCGGGGGGGACTCTGGGGCCAACGTCCTGACTTTC. Translation gives CASSGGDSGANVLTF.